This T cell receptor (beta chain) was recovered during a study of cytomegalovirus exposure and HLA in healthy donors. The CDR3 is 16 residues long. CDR1 and CDR2 from the germline V gene are MNHEY and SMNVEV (reference sequence). V lost 5 bases to trimming and J lost 5 bases; unmatched junction nucleotides: 9. Using immunoSEQ multiplex PCR, the repertoire was profiled, and TCRdb retains in-frame clones only, with some absent. This sample has some 76,000 clones, with roughly 94% found just once. The origin of this receptor is a woman between 18 and 29 years old in good health and CMV-seropositive. The chain recombines TRBV27 with TRBJ2-5, with 12 bases aligning to TRBD2. Sequenced input: PBMCs. CDR3 bases: TGTGCCAGCAGTAAAGGAGGCGGGACTAGCGGGGAGACCCAGTACTTC. Amino acids: CASSKGGGTSGETQYF.